The sequence of this T cell receptor beta chain was determined in a study of CD8+ T cells in alopecia areata. Study-wide findings and caveats: Tofacitinib did not eliminate many expanded lesional clones from scalp or blood. Treatment with tofacitinib significantly lowered scalp clonality and reduced expanded CD8+ clones among the top 100.

Isolated RNA was reverse transcribed into cDNA used as the sequencing template. The data were produced by immunoSEQ multiplex PCR, yet TCRdb's version contains in-frame clones alone and is incomplete. The data contain 250,000 to 300,000 clones, roughly 50% of them singletons. In its sample, this clone was seen once. Its antigen is not identified. Treatment here: oral pan-JAK inhibitor, 5-10 mg twice daily. From alopecia areata patients, lesional scalp punch biopsies and peripheral blood were collected. This clonotype originated in a human donor with alopecia areata. The source was CD4+ T cells sorted from blood, collected at week 24, from a patient treated with tofacitinib.

The CDR3 coding sequence is TGTGCCTGGAGGCGTAGCTCCTATAATTCACCCCTCCACTTT. Translating it yields CAWRRSSYNSPLHF. The gene calls are TRBV30 and TRBJ1-6; no reliable D call. The germline CDR1 and CDR2 sequences are GTSNPN and SVGIG (reference sequence). Trimming removed 3 bases from V and 0 bases from J, with 6 bases in between. The CDR3 consists of 14 residues.